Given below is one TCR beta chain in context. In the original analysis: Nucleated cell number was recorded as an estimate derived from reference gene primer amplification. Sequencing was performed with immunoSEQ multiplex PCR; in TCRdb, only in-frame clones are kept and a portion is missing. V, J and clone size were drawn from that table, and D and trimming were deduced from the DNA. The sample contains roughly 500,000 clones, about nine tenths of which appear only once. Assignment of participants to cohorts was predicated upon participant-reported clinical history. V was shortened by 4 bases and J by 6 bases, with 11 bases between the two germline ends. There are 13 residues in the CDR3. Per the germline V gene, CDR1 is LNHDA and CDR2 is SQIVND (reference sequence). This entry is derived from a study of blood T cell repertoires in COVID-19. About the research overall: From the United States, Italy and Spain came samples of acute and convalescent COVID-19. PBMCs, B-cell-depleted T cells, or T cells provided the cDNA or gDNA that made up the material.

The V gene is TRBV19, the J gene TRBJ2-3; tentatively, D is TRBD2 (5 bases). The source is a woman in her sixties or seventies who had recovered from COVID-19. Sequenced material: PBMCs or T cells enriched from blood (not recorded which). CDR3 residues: CASSNRPGDTQYF. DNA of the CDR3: TGTGCCAGTAGTAACCGCCCGGGGGATACGCAGTATTTT.